This T cell receptor beta chain was recorded in a study of T cells in Graves' hyperthyroidism and ophthalmopathy. TCR beta CDR3 sequences were amplified from RNA transcripts. TCR CDR3 regions were first amplified by RT-PCR with HTBI primers. A single record per CDR3 protein comes from TCRdb applying MiXCR to the multiplex PCR reads. The profile covers over 500,000 distinct CDR3 sequences, with around 50% appearing a single time and 44% taken by the ten largest. Study observations and caveats: Most thyroid clonotypes that were expanded above 0.001 also turned up in blood.

Turning to this clonotype: Its specificity is not known.

Clinical symptoms, serum thyroxine and TRAb, thyroid ultrasound and orbital computed tomography together formed the diagnostic basis. Germline V lookup: CDR1 LNHNV, CDR2 YYDKDF (reference sequence). Between the trimmed V and J ends, which lost 6 bases and 1 base, there was a span of 15 bases. This CDR3 spans 15 amino acids. The TCR sequence derives from an adult woman with Graves' disease, either hyperthyroidism or ophthalmopathy (not recorded which). The chain has TRBV15 and TRBJ2-5; TRBD2 might be the D (5 bases). The sequenced sample consisted of peripheral blood or thyroid tissue (not recorded which). The CDR3 protein is CATRDDGILQETQYF. CDR3 bases: TGTGCCACCAGGGACGACGGGATCCTCCAAGAGACCCAGTACTTC.